Sequencing of this T cell receptor beta chain was carried out in a study of blood T cell repertoires in COVID-19. Across the whole study: PBMCs, B-cell-depleted T cells, or T cells provided the cDNA or gDNA that made up the material.

Germline loops: CDR1 LGHNA, CDR2 YSLEER. V was pared by 2 bases and J by 7 bases, with 18 bases between. The CDR3 runs 16 residues. Enrolled through a virtual design, the participants were between about 18 and 100 years of age and came from about two dozen US areas. Assignment of participants to cohorts was predicated upon participant-reported clinical history. Clones were read by immunoSEQ multiplex PCR, and TCRdb kept only the in-frame ones, dropping some. The sample has fewer than 350,000 clones; 65% to 90% are singletons. Specimen: PBMCs or T cells enriched from blood (not recorded which). The source is a middle-aged woman with acute COVID-19. V gene TRBV4-3 combines with J gene TRBJ2-1, with D possibly matching TRBD2 (6 bases). The CDR3 DNA reads as TGCGCCAGCAGCCAACTGAACCCGGGACTTCCAAATGAGCAGTTCTTC. The encoded protein is CASSQLNPGLPNEQFF.